The 2 T cell receptor beta chains given below trace back to one sample, sequenced in a study of breast tumors, draining lymph nodes, adjacent tissues. Samples came from axillary lymph nodes draining the breast cancer. TCRdb itself ran the multiplex PCR reads through MiXCR, one entry per CDR3 protein. The sample carries approximately 300,000 distinct CDR3 sequences, 30% recorded once. The sample consisted of axillary lymph node tissue. These receptor sequences come from a female donor with breast cancer. Some clones in this sample may be carry-over from other donors' samples.

In its sample, this clonotype was seen a few times. The chain combines TRBV6-1 with TRBJ2-1; 9 bases fit TRBD2. The CDR3 loop spans 16 amino acids. Germline lookup yields CDR1 MNHNS and CDR2 SASEGT. V gave up 4 bases and J gave up 7 bases; unmatched junction bases: 11. CDR3 amino acids: CASSGLADFPKNEQFF. The DNA for the CDR3 is TGTGCCAGCAGTGGACTAGCGGACTTCCCGAAGAATGAGCAGTTCTTC.

The chain has TRBV2 and TRBJ1-5, with TRBD1 identical over 7 bases. The CDR3 is made up of 16 amino acids. Germline values: CDR1 SNHLY, CDR2 FYNNEI. The V and J ends lost 6 bases and 2 bases, in that order; junction bases with no gene match: 10. CDR3: CASRKGGGSGNQPQHF. Here the CDR3 DNA reads TGTGCCAGCAGAAAGGGAGGGGGCTCGGGCAATCAGCCCCAGCATTTT.